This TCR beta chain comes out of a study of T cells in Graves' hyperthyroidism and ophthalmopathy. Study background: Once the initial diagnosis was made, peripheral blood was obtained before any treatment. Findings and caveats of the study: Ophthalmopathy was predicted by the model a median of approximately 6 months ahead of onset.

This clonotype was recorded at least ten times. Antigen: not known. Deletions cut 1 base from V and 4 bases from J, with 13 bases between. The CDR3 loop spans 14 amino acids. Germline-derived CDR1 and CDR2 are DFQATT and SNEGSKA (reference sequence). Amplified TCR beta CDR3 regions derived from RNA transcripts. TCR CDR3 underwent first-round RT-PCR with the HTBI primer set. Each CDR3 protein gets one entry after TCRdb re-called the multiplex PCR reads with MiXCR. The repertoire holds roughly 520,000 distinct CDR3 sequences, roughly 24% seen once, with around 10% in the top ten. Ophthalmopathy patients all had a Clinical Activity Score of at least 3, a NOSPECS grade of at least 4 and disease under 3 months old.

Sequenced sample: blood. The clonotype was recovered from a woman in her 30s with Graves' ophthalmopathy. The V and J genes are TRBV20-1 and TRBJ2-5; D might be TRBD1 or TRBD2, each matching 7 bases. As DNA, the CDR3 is TGCAGTGCTAGAGTAGCAGGGGGGGGAGAGACCCAGTACTTC. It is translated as CSARVAGGGETQYF.